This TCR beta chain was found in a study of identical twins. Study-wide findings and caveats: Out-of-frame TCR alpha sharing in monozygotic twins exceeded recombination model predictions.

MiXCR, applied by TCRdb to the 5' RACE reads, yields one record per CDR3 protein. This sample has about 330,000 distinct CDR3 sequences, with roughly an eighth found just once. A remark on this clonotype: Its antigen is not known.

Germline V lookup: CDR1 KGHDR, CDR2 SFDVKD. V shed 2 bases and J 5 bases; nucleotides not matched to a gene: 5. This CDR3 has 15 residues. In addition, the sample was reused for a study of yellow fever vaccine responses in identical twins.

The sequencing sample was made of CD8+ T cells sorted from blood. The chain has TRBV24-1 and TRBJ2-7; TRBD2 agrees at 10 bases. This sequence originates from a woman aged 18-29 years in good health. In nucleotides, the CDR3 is TGTGCCACCAGTGATTATGGTAGCGGGAGGAACGAGCAGTACTTC. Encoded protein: CATSDYGSGRNEQYF.